These 11 T cell receptor beta chains were all obtained from the same sample, sequenced in a study of CD8 T cells in Susac syndrome. Roughly 0.45 to 1 ug RNA was reverse transcribed with random hexamers. TCRdb recomputed calls from the immunoSEQ multiplex PCR reads with MiXCR, one row per CDR3 protein. The sample has approximately 160,000 distinct CDR3 sequences; approximately 94% are singletons. The specimen was CD4+ T cells from PBMCs. The receptors here all came from a human donor with multiple sclerosis.

V is TRBV4-1 and J is TRBJ1-1, with D perhaps matching TRBD1 (5 bases). The CDR3 is 16 amino acids. Trimming stripped 4 bases from V and 0 bases from J, with 15 bases between. CDR1 and CDR2 from the germline V gene are MGHRA and YSYEKL. In nucleotides, the CDR3 is TGCGCCAGCAGCCGGTTAGACAGAGACATGAACACTGAAGCTTTCTTT. This gives the protein CASSRLDRDMNTEAFF.

This sequence joins TRBV30 and TRBJ2-7; the D gene is possibly TRBD1 (6 bases). This CDR3 spans 13 amino acids. Trimming stripped 1 base from V and 4 bases from J, with 11 bases between. CDR1 is GTSNPN and CDR2 is SVGIG in the germline V gene (reference sequence). Here the CDR3 reads CAWSGGRPYEQYF. Here the CDR3 DNA reads TGTGCCTGGAGTGGGGGGCGGCCTTACGAGCAGTACTTC.

The chain links TRBV20-1 to TRBJ2-1; TRBD1 matches 7 bases. V shed 6 bases, J shed 7 bases, and the junction held 12 bases outside the gene matches. The CDR3 length is 14 residues. CDR1 DFQATT and CDR2 SNEGSKA come from the germline V gene (reference sequence). The CDR3 nucleotides read TGCAGTGCAAGGGGGCCGGACTCGCCAAATGAGCAGTTCTTC. Its protein product is CSARGPDSPNEQFF.

The chain couples TRBV5-1 to TRBJ1-1; 10 bases align to TRBD1. Trimming took 4 bases from V and 7 from J; bases not matched to a gene: 7. The CDR3 has 14 residues. CDR1 and CDR2 (germline): SGHRS, YFSETQ. The CDR3 loop is CASSDRGQWGEAFF. The CDR3, as DNA: TGCGCCAGCAGCGACAGGGGGCAGTGGGGTGAAGCTTTCTTT.

The V call is TRBV29-1, the J call TRBJ2-7, with 12 bases lining up with TRBD2. From germline, CDR1 is SQVTM and CDR2 ANQGSEA. The CDR3 sequence is 12 residues long. Trimming cost V 4 bases and J 5 bases; bases outside gene matches: 0. The CDR3 region has the DNA TGCAGCGTTGGACTAGCGGGAGACGAGCAGTACTTC. This gives the protein CSVGLAGDEQYF.

The J gene is TRBJ1-5, the V gene TRBV7-9; D gene uncertain. Trimming cost V 7 bases and J 11 bases, with 18 bases left between them. The CDR3 spans 13 residues. Germline V gene sequence: CDR1 SEHNR, CDR2 FQNEAQ (reference sequence). The CDR3 nucleotides read TGTGCCAGCACCGACGATTCGGTCTCAGCCCAGCATTTT. Translation gives CASTDDSVSAQHF.

The J gene is TRBJ2-7, the V gene TRBV7-9; no clear D. The V and J ends lost 8 bases and 5 bases respectively, with 16 bases between them. The CDR3 is made up of 13 amino acids. Germline-derived CDR1 and CDR2 are SEHNR and FQNEAQ (reference sequence). The CDR3 nucleotides are TGTGCCAGCGGGTCTAGGGCCCGGGACGAGCAGTACTTC. Residues: CASGSRARDEQYF.

V and J are TRBV3-1 and TRBJ2-5, with 12 bases lining up with TRBD2. This CDR3 has 16 amino acids. Germline V gene data show CDR1 as LGHDT and CDR2 as YNNKEL (reference sequence). V was pared by 4 bases and J by 5 bases, with 8 bases of the junction left unmatched. DNA of the CDR3: TGTGCCAGCAGCCGAAGACTAGCGGGAGATAGGGAGACCCAGTACTTC. It is translated as CASSRRLAGDRETQYF.

This clonotype occurred once. This chain uses TRBV3-1 with TRBJ2-5, with D perhaps TRBD1 or TRBD2 (5 bases each). Germline V lookup: CDR1 LGHDT, CDR2 YNNKEL (reference sequence). This CDR3 spans 16 amino acids. V dropped 2 bases and J dropped 4 bases, with 17 bases sitting between them. The DNA of the CDR3 is TGTGCCAGCAGCCAACCGGGGCTAGCTAGAGGAGAGACCCAGTACTTC. Encoded protein: CASSQPGLARGETQYF.

This clonotype was seen a single time. CDR3 loop: CASNLGMETQYF. CDR3 sequence (DNA): TGTGCCAGCAACTTGGGCATGGAGACCCAGTACTTC. The genes are TRBV6-6 and TRBJ2-5; D gene uncertain. Trimming took off 7 bases at V and 5 bases at J, with 11 bases between the two ends. Germline V gene data show CDR1 as MNHNY and CDR2 as SVGAGI (reference sequence). The CDR3 is 12 amino acids.

The V call is TRBV5-6, the J call TRBJ2-1; D not certain. CDR3 length: 11 amino acids. The V gene's germline CDR1 is SGHDT and CDR2 YYEEEE. Trimming cost V 3 bases and J 14 bases, with 12 bases left between them. The CDR3 coding sequence is TGTGCCAGCAGCTCAAGGGTCGCCAAGTTCTTC. This encodes CASSSRVAKFF.